This T cell receptor beta chain was profiled in a study of T cell changes during pregnancy in multiple sclerosis. Profiling relied on immunoSEQ multiplex PCR, and the TCRdb table lists in-frame clones only, not all of them. Of around 36,000 clones listed, roughly 90% are singletons. This CDR3 has 16 residues. Losses at the gene ends were 3 bases for V and 2 bases for J; bases not matched to a gene: 10. The germline CDR1 and CDR2 sequences are SQVTM and ANQGSEA. This receptor was obtained from a female donor with multiple sclerosis, enrolled in a pregnancy study. The chain recombines TRBV29-1 with TRBJ2-3, with 8 bases identical to TRBD1. The specimen comprised CD8+ T cells from peripheral blood mononuclear cells, sampled before pregnancy. The CDR3: CSVEFPDRVNTDTQYF. DNA for the CDR3: TGCAGCGTTGAGTTCCCGGACAGGGTTAACACAGATACGCAGTATTTT.